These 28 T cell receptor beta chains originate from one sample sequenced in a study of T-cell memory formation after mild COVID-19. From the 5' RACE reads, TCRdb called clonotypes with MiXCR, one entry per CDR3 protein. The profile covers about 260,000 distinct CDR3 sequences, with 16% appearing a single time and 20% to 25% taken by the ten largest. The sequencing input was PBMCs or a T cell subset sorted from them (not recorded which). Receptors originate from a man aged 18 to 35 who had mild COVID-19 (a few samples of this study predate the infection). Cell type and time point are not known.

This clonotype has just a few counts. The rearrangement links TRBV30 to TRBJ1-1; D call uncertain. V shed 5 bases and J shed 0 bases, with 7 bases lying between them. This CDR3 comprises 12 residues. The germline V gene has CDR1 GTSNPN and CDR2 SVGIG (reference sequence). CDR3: CAWAHVNTEAFF. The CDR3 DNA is TGTGCCTGGGCTCATGTGAACACTGAAGCTTTCTTT.

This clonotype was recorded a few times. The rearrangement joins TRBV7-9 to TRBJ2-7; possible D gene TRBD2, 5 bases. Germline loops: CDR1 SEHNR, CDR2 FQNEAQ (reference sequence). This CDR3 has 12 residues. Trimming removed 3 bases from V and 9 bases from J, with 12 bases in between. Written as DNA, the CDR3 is TGTGCCAGCAGCTTCCTAGGCGGAGGGCAGTACGTC. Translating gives CASSFLGGGQYV.

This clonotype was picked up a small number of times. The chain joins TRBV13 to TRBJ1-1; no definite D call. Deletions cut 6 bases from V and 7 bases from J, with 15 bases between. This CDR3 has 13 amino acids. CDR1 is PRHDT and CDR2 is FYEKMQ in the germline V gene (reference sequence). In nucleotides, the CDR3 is TGTGCCAGCAGGGTCCGAAGGATCAGTGAAGCTTTCTTT. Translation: CASRVRRISEAFF.

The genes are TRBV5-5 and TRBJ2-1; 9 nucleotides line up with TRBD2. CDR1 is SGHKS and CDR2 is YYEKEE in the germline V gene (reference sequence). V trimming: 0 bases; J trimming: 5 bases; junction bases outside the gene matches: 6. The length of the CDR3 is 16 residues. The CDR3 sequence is CASSLGVSGGHNEQFF. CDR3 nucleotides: TGTGCCAGCAGCTTGGGCGTTAGCGGGGGACACAATGAGCAGTTCTTC. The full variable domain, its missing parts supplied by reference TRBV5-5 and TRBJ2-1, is DAGVTQSPTHLIKTRGQQVTLRCSPISGHKSVSWYQQVLGQGPQFIFQYYEKEERGRGNFPDRFSARQFPNYSSELNVNALLLGDSALYLCASSLGVSGGHNEQFFGPGTRLTVL.

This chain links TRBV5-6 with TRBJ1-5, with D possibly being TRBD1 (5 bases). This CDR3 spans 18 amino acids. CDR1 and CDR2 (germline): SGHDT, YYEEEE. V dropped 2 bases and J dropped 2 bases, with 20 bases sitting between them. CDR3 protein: CASSLSRAAGGGNQPQHF. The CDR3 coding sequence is TGTGCCAGCAGCTTATCAAGGGCCGCCGGGGGAGGCAATCAGCCCCAGCATTTT.

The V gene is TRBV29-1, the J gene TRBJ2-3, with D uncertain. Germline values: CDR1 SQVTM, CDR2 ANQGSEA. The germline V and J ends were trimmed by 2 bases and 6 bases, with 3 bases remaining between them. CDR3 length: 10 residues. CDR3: CSVEMDTQYF. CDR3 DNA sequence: TGCAGCGTTGAAATGGATACGCAGTATTTT.

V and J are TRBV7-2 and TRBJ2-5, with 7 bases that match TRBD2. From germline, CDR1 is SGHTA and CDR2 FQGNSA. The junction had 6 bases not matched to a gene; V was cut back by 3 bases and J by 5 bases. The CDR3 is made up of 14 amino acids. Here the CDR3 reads CASSLVGRVETQYF. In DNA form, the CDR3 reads TGTGCCAGCAGCTTGGTGGGGAGGGTGGAGACCCAGTACTTC.

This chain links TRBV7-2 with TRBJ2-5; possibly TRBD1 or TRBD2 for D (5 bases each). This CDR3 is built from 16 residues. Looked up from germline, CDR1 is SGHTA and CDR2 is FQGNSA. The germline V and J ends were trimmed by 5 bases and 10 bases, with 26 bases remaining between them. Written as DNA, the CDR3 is TGTGCCAGCAGCCCAGCGGCCACGGGACCGGGTCGGGGCCAGTACTTC. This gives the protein CASSPAATGPGRGQYF.

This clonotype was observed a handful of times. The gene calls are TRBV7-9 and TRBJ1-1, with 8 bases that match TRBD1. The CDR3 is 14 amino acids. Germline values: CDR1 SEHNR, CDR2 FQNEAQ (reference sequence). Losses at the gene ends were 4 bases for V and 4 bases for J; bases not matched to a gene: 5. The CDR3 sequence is CASSSTTGATEAFF. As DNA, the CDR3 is TGTGCCAGCAGCTCGACGACAGGGGCCACTGAAGCTTTCTTT. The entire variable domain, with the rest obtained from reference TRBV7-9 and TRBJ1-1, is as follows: DTGVSQNPRHKITKRGQNVTFRCDPISEHNRLYWYRQTLGQGPEFLTYFQNEAQLEKSRLLSDRFSAERPKGSFSTLEIQRTEQGDSAMYLCASSSTTGATEAFFGQGTRLTVV.

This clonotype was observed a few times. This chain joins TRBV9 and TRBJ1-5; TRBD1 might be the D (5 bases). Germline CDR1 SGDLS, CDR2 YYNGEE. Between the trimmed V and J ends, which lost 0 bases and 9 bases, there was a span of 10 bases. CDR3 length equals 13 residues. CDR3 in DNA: TGTGCCAGCAGCGTAGGGGGGTTAGGGCCCCAGCATTTT. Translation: CASSVGGLGPQHF. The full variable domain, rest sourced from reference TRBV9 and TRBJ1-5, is DSGVTQTPKHLITATGQRVTLRCSPRSGDLSVYWYQQSLDQGLQFLIQYYNGEERAKGNILERFSAQQFPDLHSELNLSSLELGDSALYFCASSVGGLGPQHFGDGTRLSIL.

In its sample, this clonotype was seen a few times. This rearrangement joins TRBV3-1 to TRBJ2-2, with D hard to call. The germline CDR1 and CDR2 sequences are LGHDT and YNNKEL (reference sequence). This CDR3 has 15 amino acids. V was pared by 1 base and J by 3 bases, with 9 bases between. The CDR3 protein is CASSQGVSYTGELFF. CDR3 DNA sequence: TGTGCCAGCAGCCAAGGTGTGTCTTACACCGGGGAGCTGTTTTTT.

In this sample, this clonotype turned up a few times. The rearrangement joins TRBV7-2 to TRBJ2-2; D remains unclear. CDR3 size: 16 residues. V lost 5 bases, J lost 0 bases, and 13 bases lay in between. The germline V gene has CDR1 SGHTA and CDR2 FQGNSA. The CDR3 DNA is TGTGCCAGCAGCCCAGCTCGCGTATCGAACACCGGGGAGCTGTTTTTT. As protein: CASSPARVSNTGELFF.

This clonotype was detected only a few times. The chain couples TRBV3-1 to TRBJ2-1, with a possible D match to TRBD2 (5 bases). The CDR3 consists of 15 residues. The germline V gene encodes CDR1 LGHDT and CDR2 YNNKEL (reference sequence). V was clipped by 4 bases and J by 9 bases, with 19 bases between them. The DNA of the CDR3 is TGTGCCAGCAGCCGCTTCAGGACTTTTTCCTCTGAGCAGTTCTTC. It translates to CASSRFRTFSSEQFF.

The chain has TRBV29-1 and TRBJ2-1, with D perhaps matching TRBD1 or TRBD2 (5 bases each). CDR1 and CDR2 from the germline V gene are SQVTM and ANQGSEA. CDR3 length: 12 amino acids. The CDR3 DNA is TGCAGAGTCCGGGACGGATACAATGAGCAGTTCTTC. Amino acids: CRVRDGYNEQFF.

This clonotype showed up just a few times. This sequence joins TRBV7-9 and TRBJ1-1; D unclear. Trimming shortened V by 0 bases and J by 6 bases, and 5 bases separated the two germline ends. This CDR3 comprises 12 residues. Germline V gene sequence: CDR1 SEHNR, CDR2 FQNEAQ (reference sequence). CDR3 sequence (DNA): TGTGCCAGCAGCTTAGCTCAGGCTGAAGCTTTCTTT. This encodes CASSLAQAEAFF.

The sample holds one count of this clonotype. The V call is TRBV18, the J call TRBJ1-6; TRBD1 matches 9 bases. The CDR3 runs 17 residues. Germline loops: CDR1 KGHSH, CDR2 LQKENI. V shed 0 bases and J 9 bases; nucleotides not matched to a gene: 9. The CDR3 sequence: CASSPPGGGQGTSPLHF. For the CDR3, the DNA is TGTGCCAGCTCACCACCGGGCGGGGGACAGGGAACTTCACCCCTCCACTTT.

CDR3 nucleotide sequence: TGTGCCAGCAGCGTAAGTGGGGGCGGGAGGAGCACTGAAGCTTTCTTT. It translates to CASSVSGGGRSTEAFF. The chain combines TRBV9 with TRBJ1-1; the D gene is possibly TRBD1 (6 bases). The ends were cut back, 1 base at V and 4 bases at J, with 17 bases in the middle. CDR3 length: 16 residues. Germline CDR1 and CDR2: SGDLS and YYNGEE. Using reference TRBV9 and TRBJ1-1 for the parts outside the CDR3, the full variable domain is DSGVTQTPKHLITATGQRVTLRCSPRSGDLSVYWYQQSLDQGLQFLIQYYNGEERAKGNILERFSAQQFPDLHSELNLSSLELGDSALYFCASSVSGGGRSTEAFFGQGTRLTVV.

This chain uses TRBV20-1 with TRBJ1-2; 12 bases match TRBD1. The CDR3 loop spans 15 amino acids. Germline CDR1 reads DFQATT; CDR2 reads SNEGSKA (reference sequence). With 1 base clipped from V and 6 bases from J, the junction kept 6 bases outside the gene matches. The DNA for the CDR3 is TGCAGTGCTAGAGTGGCGGGACAGGGGGCGGATGGCTACACCTTC. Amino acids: CSARVAGQGADGYTF.

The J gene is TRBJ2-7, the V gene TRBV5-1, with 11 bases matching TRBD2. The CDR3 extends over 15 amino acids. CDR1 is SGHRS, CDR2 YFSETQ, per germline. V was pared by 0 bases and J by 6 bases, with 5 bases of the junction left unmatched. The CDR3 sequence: CASSLVTSGDGEQYF. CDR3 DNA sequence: TGCGCCAGCAGCTTGGTGACTAGCGGGGATGGCGAGCAGTACTTC.

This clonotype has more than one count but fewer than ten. CDR3: CASSPGTARAEAFF. The CDR3 DNA reads as TGTGCCAGCTCACCGGGGACAGCTCGGGCTGAAGCTTTCTTT. This sequence joins TRBV18 and TRBJ1-1; 7 positions agree with TRBD1. From germline, CDR1 is KGHSH and CDR2 LQKENI. The CDR3 is 14 amino acids. Unmatched junction bases numbered 7, after V lost 3 bases and J lost 6 bases.

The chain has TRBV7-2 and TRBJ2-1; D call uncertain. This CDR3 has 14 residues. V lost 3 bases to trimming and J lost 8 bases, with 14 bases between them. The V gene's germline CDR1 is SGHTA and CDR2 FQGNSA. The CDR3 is CASSFWGTVHEQFF. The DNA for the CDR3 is TGTGCCAGCAGCTTTTGGGGTACGGTGCATGAGCAGTTCTTC. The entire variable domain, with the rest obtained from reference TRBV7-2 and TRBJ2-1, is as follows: GAGVSQSPSNKVTEKGKDVELRCDPISGHTALYWYRQSLGQGLEFLIYFQGNSAPDKSGLPSDRFSAERTGGSVSTLTIQRTQQEDSAVYLCASSFWGTVHEQFFGPGTRLTVL.

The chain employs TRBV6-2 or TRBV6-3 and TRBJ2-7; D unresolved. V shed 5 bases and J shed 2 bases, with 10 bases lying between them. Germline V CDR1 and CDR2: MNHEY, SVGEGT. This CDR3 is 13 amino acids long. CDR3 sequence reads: CASSRTRPYEQYF. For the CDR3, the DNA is TGTGCCAGCAGTCGAACTCGGCCCTACGAGCAGTACTTC.

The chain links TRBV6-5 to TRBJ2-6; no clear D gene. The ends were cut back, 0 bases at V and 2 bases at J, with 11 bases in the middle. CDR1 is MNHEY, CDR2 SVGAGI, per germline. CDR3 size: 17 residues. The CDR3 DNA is TGTGCCAGCAGTTACTCTCTTACGGCGGCTGGGGCCAACGTCCTGACTTTC. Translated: CASSYSLTAAGANVLTF.

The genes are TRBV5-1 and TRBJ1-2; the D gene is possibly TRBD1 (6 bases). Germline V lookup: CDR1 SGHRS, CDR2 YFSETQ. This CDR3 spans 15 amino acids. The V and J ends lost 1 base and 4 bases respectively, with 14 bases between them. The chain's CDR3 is CASSLTLTGIYGYTF. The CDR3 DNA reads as TGCGCCAGCAGCTTGACCCTTACAGGGATCTATGGCTACACCTTC.

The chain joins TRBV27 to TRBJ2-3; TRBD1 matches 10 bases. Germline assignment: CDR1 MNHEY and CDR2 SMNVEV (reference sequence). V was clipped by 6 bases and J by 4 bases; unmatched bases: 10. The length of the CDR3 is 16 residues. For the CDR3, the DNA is TGTGCCAGCAGGCCCCTCGACAGGGGGCAATCAGATACGCAGTATTTT. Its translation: CASRPLDRGQSDTQYF.

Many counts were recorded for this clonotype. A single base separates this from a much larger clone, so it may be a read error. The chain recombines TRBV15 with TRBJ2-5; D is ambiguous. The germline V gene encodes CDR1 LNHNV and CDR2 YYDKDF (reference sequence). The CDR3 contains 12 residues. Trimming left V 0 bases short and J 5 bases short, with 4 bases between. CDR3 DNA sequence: TGTGCCACCAGCAGAGATGTGGAGACCCAGTACTTC. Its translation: CATSRDVETQYF.

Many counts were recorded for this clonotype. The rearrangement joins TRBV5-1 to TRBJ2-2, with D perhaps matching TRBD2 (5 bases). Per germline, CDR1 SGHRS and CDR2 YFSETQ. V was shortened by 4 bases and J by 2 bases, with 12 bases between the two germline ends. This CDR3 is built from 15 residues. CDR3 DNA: TGCGCCAGCAGCCCGGACGGGGTTAACACCGGGGAGCTGTTTTTT. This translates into CASSPDGVNTGELFF.

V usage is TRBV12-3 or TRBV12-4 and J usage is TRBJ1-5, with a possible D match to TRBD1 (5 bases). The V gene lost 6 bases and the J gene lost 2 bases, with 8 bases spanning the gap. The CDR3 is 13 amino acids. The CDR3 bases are TGTGCCAGCAGCAAAGGGGGCAATCAGCCCCAGCATTTT. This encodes CASSKGGNQPQHF.